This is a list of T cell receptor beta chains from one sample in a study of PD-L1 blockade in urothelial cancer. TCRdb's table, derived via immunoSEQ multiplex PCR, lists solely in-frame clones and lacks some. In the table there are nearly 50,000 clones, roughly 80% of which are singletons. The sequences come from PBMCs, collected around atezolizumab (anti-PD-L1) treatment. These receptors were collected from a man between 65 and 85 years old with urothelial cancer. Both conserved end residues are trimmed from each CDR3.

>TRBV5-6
ASSSTGLANEKLF
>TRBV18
ASSPDRVPYEQY
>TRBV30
AWSVSTGGQPQH
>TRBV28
ASSPGANEKLF
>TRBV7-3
ASSLRSSGGNEQF
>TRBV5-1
ASSLAGGTNTEAF
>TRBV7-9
ASSATQSPMGAF
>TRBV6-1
ASRWGTGVTGELF
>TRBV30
AWRLAGTDTQY
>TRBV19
ASSLTGTGAQPQH
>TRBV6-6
ASSYLQFANTGELF